This TCR beta chain was obtained from a study of T-cell reconstitution after alpha-beta-depleted transplantation in children. Germline V gene data show CDR1 as SEHNR and CDR2 as FQNEAQ (reference sequence). V lost 4 bases, J lost 3 bases, and 6 bases stayed unmatched. The CDR3 covers 14 residues. Preparation of the TCRbeta library was carried out with unique molecular identifiers. TCRdb re-called the PCR reads with MiXCR, one entry per CDR3 protein. The data show nearly 550,000 distinct CDR3 sequences, with about 16% seen just once and 3.3% held by the top ten. The chain recombines TRBV7-9 with TRBJ2-7; TRBD2 aligns across 7 bases. The source of this sequence is a human donor who donated a stem cell graft to a child with acute lymphoblastic leukemia. Sample: PBMCs from the stem cell graft donor, taken from the stem cell graft. The CDR3 DNA is TGTGCCAGCAGCTCCCTAGCGGAGAACTACGAGCAGTACTTC. Its protein is CASSSLAENYEQYF. Full variable domain (outside the CDR3, taken from reference TRBV7-9 and TRBJ2-7): DTGVSQNPRHKITKRGQNVTFRCDPISEHNRLYWYRQTLGQGPEFLTYFQNEAQLEKSRLLSDRFSAERPKGSFSTLEIQRTEQGDSAMYLCASSSLAENYEQYFGPGTRLTVT.